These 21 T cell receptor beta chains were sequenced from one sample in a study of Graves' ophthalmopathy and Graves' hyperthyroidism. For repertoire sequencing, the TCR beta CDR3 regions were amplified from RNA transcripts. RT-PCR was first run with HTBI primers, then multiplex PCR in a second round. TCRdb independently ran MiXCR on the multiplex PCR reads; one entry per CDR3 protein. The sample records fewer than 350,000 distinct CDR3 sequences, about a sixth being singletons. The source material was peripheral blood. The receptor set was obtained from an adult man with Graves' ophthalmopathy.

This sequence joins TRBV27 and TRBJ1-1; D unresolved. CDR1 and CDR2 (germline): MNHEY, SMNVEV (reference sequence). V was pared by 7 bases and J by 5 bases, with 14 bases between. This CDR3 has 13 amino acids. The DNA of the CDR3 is TGTGCCAGCAAAGGGTTGGGCGGGACTGAAGCTTTCTTT. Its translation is CASKGLGGTEAFF.

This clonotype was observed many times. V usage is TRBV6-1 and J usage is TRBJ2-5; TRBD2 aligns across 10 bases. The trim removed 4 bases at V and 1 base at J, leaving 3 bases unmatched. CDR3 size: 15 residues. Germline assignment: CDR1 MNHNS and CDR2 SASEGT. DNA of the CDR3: TGTGCCAGCAGTGGGACTAGCGGATTCCAAGAGACCCAGTACTTC. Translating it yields CASSGTSGFQETQYF.

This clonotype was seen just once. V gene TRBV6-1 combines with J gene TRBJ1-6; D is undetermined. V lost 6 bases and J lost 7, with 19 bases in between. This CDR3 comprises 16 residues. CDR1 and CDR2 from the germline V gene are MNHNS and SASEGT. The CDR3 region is CASRGSVGPSNSPLHF. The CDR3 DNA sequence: TGTGCCAGCAGAGGGAGCGTAGGGCCCTCCAATTCACCCCTCCACTTT.

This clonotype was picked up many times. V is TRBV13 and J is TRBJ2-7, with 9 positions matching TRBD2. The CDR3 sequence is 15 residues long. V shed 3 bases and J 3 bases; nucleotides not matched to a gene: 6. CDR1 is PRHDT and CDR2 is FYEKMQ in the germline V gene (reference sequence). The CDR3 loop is CASSFGGTSNYEQYF. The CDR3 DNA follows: TGTGCCAGCAGCTTCGGCGGGACTAGCAACTACGAGCAGTACTTC. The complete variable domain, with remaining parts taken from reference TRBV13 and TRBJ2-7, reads AAGVIQSPRHLIKEKRETATLKCYPIPRHDTVYWYQQGPGQDPQFLISFYEKMQSDKGSIPDRFSAQQFSDYHSELNMSSLELGDSALYFCASSFGGTSNYEQYFGPGTRLTVT.

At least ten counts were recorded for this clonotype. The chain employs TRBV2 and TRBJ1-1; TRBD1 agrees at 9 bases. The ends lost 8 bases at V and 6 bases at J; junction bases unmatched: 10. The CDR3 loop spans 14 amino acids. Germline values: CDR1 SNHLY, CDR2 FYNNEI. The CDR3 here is CASWNRGQGPEAFF. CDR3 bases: TGTGCCAGCTGGAACAGGGGGCAGGGGCCTGAAGCTTTCTTT. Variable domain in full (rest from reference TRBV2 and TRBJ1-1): EPEVTQTPSHQVTQMGQEVILRCVPISNHLYFYWYRQILGQKVEFLVSFYNNEISEKSEIFDDQFSVERPDGSNFTLKIRSTKLEDSAMYFCASWNRGQGPEAFFGQGTRLTVV.

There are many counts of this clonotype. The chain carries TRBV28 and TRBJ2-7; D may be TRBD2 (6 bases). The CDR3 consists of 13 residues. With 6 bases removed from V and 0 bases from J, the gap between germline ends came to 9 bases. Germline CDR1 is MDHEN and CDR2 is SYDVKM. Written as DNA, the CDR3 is TGTGCCAGCAGGGGGACTGACTCCTACGAGCAGTACTTC. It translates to CASRGTDSYEQYF. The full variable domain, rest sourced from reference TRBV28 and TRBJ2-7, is DVKVTQSSRYLVKRTGEKVFLECVQDMDHENMFWYRQDPGLGLRLIYFSYDVKMKEKGDIPEGYSVSREKKERFSLILESASTNQTSMYLCASRGTDSYEQYFGPGTRLTVT.

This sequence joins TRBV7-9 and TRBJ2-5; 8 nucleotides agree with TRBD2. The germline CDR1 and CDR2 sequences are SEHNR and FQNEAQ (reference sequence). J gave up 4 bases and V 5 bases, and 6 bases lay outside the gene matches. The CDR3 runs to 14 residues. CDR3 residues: CASSPDSGRETQYF. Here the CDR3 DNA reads TGTGCCAGCAGCCCGGACAGCGGGAGAGAGACCCAGTACTTC.

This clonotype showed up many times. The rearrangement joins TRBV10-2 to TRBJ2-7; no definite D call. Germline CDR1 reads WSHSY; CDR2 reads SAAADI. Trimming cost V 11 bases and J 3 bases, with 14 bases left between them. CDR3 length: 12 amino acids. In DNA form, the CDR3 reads TGCGCCGCAGGATATCCCTACTACGAGCAGTACTTC. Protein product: CAAGYPYYEQYF.

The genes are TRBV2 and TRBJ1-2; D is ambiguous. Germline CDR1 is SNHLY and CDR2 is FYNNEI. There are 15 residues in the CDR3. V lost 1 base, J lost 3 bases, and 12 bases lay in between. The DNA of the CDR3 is TGTGCCAGCAGTGAAGTAGGAGGGCACGACTATGGCTACACCTTC. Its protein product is CASSEVGGHDYGYTF.

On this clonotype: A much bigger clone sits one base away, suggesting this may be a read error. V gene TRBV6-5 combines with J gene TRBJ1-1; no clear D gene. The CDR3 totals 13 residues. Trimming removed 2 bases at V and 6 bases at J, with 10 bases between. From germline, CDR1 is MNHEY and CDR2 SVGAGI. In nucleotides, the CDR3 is TGTGCCAGCAGTTACATCCGGATCGCTGAAGCTTTCTTT. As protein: CASSYIRIAEAFF.

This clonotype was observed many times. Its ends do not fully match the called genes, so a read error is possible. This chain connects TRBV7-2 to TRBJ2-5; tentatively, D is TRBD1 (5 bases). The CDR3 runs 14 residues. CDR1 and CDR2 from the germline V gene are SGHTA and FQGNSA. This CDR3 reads CANSFNQGKETQYF. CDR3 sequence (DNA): TGTGCCAACAGCTTTAATCAGGGAAAAGAGACCCAGTACTTC.

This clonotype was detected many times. CDR3 sequence (DNA): TGCAGTGGGTCGGACAGCCACTATGGCTACACCTTC. Encoded protein: CSGSDSHYGYTF. This chain uses TRBV20-1 with TRBJ1-2, with a tentative D call TRBD1 (6 bases). Germline V gene data show CDR1 as DFQATT and CDR2 as SNEGSKA (reference sequence). The CDR3 is 12 amino acids. Trimming took off 7 bases at V and 3 bases at J, with 12 bases between the two ends.

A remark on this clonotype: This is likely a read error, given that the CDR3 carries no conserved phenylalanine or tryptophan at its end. The CDR3 here is CAISYSRVGQAGEQYS. Here the CDR3 DNA reads TGTGCCATCAGTTACTCGAGGGTGGGACAGGCAGGCGAGCAGTACTCC. V gene TRBV6-5 combines with J gene TRBJ2-7, with TRBD1 identical over 8 bases. Germline CDR1 and CDR2: MNHEY and SVGAGI. The CDR3 covers 16 residues.

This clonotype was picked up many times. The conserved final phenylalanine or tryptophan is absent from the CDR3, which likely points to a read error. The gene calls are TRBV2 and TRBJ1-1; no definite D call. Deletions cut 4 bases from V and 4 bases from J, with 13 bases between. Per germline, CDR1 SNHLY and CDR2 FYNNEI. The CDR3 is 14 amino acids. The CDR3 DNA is TGTGCCAGCAGTGTTACGGGGAGAGGCACTGAAGCTTTCCTT. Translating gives CASSVTGRGTEAFL.

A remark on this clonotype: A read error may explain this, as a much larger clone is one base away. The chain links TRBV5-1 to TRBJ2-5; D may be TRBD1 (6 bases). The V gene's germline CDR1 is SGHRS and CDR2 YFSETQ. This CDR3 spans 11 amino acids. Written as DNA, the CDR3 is TGCGCCAGTCAGGGGTACGAGACCCCGTACTTC. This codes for CASQGYETPYF.

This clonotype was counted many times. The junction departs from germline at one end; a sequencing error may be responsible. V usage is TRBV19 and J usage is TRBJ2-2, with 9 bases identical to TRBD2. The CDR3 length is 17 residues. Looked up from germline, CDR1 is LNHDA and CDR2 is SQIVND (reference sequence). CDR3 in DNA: TGTGCCGGTAGTATAGATCTTAGCGGGAGCTCCAACGGGGAGCTGTTTTTT. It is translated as CAGSIDLSGSSNGELFF.

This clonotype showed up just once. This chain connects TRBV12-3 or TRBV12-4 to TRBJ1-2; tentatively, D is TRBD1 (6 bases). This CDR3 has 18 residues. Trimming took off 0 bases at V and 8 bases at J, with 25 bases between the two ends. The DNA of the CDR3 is TGTGCCAGCAGTTTAGCGCTACAACCACCCAGACAGGTTGGGGGCTACACCTTC. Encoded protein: CASSLALQPPRQVGGYTF.

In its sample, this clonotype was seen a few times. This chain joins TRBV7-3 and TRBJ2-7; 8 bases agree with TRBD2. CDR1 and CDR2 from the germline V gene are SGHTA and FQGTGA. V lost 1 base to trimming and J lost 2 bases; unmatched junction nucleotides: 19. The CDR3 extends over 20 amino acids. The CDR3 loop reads CASSLIPPGTDGRGAYEQYF. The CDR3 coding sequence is TGTGCCAGCAGCTTAATCCCGCCTGGGACCGACGGGAGGGGAGCCTACGAGCAGTACTTC.

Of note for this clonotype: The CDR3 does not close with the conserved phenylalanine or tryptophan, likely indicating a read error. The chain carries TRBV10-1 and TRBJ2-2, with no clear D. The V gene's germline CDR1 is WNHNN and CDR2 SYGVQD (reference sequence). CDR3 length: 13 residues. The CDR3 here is CARSEPKTGELFL. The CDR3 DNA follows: TGCGCCAGAAGTGAGCCGAAAACCGGGGAGCTGTTTCTT.

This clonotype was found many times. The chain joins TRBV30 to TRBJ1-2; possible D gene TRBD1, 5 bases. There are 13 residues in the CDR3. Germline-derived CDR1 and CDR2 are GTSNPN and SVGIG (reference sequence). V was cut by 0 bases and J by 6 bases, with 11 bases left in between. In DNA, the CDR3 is TGTGCCTGGAGTGTACGTCAGGGAGATGGCTACACCTTC. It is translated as CAWSVRQGDGYTF.

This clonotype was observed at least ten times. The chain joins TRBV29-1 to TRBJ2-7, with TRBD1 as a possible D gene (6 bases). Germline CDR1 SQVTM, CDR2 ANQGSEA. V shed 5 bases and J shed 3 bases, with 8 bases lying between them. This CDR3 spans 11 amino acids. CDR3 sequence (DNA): TGCAGCGTTCGAGGGGGCTACGAGCAGTACTTC. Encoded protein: CSVRGGYEQYF.